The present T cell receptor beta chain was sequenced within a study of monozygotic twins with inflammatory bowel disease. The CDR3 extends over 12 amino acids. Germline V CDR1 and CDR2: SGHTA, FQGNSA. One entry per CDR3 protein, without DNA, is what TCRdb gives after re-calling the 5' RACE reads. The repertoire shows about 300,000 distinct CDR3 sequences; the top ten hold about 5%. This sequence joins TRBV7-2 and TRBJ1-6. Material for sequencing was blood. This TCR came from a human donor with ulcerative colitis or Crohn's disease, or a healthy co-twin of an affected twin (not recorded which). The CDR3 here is CASSLFRSPLHF.